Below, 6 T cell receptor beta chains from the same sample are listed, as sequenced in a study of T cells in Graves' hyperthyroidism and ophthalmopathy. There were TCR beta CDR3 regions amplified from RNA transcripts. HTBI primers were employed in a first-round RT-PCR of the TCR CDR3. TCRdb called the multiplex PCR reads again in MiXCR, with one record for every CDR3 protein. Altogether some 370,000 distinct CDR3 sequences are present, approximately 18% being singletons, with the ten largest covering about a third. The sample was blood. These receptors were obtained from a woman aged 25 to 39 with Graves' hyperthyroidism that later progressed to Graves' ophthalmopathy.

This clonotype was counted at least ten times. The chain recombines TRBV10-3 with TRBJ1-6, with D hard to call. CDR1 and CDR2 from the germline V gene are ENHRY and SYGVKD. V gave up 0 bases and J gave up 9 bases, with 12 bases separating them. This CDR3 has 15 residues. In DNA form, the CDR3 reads TGTGCCATCAGTGAGTCTGAGACTCTTCGTTCACCCCTCCACTTT. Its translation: CAISESETLRSPLHF.

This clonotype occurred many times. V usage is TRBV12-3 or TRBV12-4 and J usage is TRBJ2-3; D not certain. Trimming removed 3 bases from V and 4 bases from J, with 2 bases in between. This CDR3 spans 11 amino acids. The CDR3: CASSFSDTQYF. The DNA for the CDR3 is TGTGCCAGCAGTTTCTCAGATACGCAGTATTTT.

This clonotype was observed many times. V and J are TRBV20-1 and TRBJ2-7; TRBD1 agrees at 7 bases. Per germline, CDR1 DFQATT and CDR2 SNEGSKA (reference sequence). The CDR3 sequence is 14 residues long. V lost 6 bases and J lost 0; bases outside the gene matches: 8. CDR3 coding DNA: TGCAGTGCCGAGGCCGGGACAGCCTCCTACGAGCAGTACTTC. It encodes CSAEAGTASYEQYF.

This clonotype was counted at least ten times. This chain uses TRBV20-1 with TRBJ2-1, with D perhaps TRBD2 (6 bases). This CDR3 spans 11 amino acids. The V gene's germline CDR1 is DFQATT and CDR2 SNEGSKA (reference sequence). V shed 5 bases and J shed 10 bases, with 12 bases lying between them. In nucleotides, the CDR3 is TGCAGTGCTCCTAGCGTCCGCGAGCAGTTCTTC. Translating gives CSAPSVREQFF.

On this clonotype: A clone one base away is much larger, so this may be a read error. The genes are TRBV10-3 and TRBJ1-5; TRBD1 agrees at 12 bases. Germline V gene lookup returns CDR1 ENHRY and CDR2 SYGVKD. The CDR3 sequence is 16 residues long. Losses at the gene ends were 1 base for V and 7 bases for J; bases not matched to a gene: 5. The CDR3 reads CAISELGTGGRQPQHF. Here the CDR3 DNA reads TGTGCCATCAGTGAGTTGGGGACAGGGGGCCGGCAGCCCCAGCATTTT.

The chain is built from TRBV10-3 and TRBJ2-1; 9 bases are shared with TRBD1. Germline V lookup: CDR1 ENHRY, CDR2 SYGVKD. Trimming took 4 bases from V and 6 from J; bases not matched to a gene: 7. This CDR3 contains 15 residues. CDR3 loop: CAISAGGTGFNEQFF. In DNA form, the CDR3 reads TGTGCCATCAGTGCTGGGGGGACAGGGTTCAATGAGCAGTTCTTC.